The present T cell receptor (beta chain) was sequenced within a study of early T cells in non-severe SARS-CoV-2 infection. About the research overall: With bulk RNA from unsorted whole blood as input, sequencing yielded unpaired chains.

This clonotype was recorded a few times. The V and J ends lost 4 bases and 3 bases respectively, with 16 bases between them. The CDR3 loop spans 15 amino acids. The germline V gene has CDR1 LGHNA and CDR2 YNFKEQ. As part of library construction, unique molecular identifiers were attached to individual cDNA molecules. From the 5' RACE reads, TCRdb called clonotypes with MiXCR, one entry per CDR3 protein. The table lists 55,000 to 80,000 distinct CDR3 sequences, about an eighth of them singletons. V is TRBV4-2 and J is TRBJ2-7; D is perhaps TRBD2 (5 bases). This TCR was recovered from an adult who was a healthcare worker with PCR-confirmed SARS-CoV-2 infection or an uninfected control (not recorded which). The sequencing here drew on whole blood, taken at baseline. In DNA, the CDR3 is TGTGCCAGCAGCCTACACCGGGATGGAAGCTACGAGCAGTACTTC. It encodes CASSLHRDGSYEQYF.